The 32 T cell receptor beta chains presented below share a single source sample, sequenced in a study of cytomegalovirus exposure and HLA in healthy donors. The PCR was carried out with 60 Vbeta primers and 13 Jbeta primers. Measured with immunoSEQ multiplex PCR; TCRdb has only the in-frame clones, and not every one. The top ten hold 1.9% of the sample, which has 120,000 or so clones, less than 20% seen once. The sequenced sample was PBMCs. The receptor source for this set is a young woman in good health and CMV-seronegative.

This clone has only a few counts. The V and J genes are TRBV28 and TRBJ2-7; D possibly corresponds to TRBD1 (5 bases). Trimming left V 1 base short and J 7 bases short, with 14 bases between. CDR1 and CDR2 from the germline V gene are MDHEN and SYDVKM. The CDR3 is 14 residues long. This CDR3 reads CASSLYRRFGEQYF. The CDR3 nucleotides read TGTGCCAGCAGTTTATACAGGCGGTTCGGGGAGCAGTACTTC.

This clone was detected a few times. This rearrangement joins TRBV6-5 to TRBJ1-6; 10 bases agree with TRBD1. In germline, CDR1 is MNHEY, CDR2 SVGAGI. Trimming took 7 bases from V and 5 from J; bases not matched to a gene: 5. The CDR3 is 15 amino acids. CDR3 loop: CASTLGTGDNSPLHF. The CDR3 DNA sequence: TGTGCCAGCACCCTCGGGACAGGGGATAATTCACCCCTCCACTTT.

The chain carries TRBV2 and TRBJ2-1, with TRBD2 matching over 7 bases. Germline CDR1 and CDR2: SNHLY and FYNNEI. The CDR3 spans 16 residues. The trim removed 0 bases at V and 4 bases at J, leaving 6 bases unmatched. For the CDR3, the DNA is TGTGCCAGCAGTGAAGCGGCTAGCGGTTTTTACAATGAGCAGTTCTTC. This encodes CASSEAASGFYNEQFF.

There are a few counts of this clone. V is TRBV10-3 and J is TRBJ1-1, with D perhaps TRBD1 (6 bases). In germline, CDR1 is ENHRY, CDR2 SYGVKD. V was clipped by 3 bases and J by 11 bases, with 13 bases between them. CDR3 length: 12 amino acids. CDR3 nucleotides: TGTGCCATCAGTGAATTCTGGGGGCGGGCTTTCTTT. Encoded protein: CAISEFWGRAFF.

The genes are TRBV19 and TRBJ2-1, with 15 nucleotides matching TRBD2. There are 15 residues in the CDR3. The germline gives CDR1 LNHDA, CDR2 SQIVND (reference sequence). Trimming cost V 5 bases and J 9 bases; bases outside gene matches: 5. In nucleotides, the CDR3 is TGTGCCAGTAGTGGGGGACTAGCGGGAGGAGGTGAGCAGTTCTTC. It specifies CASSGGLAGGGEQFF.

V and J are TRBV2 and TRBJ2-7, with TRBD2 identical over 13 bases. Germline V gene sequence: CDR1 SNHLY, CDR2 FYNNEI. The V and J ends lost 5 bases and 6 bases, in that order; junction bases with no gene match: 16. There are 18 residues in the CDR3. The CDR3 DNA follows: TGTGCCAGCAGTCTCTTCCTTCCCACTAGCGGGAGGGCCTCCGAGCAGTACTTC. Encoded protein: CASSLFLPTSGRASEQYF.

This chain joins TRBV28 and TRBJ2-2, with 8 bases fitting TRBD2. Germline V CDR1 and CDR2: MDHEN, SYDVKM. This CDR3 spans 15 amino acids. V lost 5 bases to trimming and J lost 6 bases; unmatched junction nucleotides: 8. The CDR3 loop is CASSPAGEGAGELFF. Here the CDR3 DNA reads TGTGCCAGCAGTCCAGCGGGAGAGGGGGCCGGGGAGCTGTTTTTT.

This clone was detected a few times. The chain uses TRBV4-3 and TRBJ1-4, with no clear D. Trimming cost V 0 bases and J 17 bases, with 19 bases left between them. The CDR3 is 14 amino acids. CDR1 LGHNA and CDR2 YSLEER come from the germline V gene. Written as DNA, the CDR3 is TGCGCCAGCAGCCAAGATCTGAGGAGGCATCCGTTTTTTTTT. This translates into CASSQDLRRHPFFF.

This clone was found a few times. The rearrangement links TRBV2 to TRBJ2-7, with D possibly TRBD2 on 6 matching bases. V lost 7 bases and J 4 bases, leaving 14 bases between the germline ends. The length of the CDR3 is 13 residues. The germline gives CDR1 SNHLY, CDR2 FYNNEI. This CDR3 is CASTGSDRYEQYF. The CDR3 DNA sequence: TGTGCCAGCACCGGGAGCGACCGTTACGAGCAGTACTTC.

The table lists this clone with a few counts. V and J are TRBV5-1 and TRBJ1-5; D unresolved. Trimming left V 0 bases short and J 0 bases short, with 7 bases between. The CDR3 is 15 residues long. Per germline, CDR1 SGHRS and CDR2 YFSETQ. This CDR3 reads CASSLDSYSNQPQHF. The CDR3, as DNA: TGCGCCAGCAGCTTGGACTCCTATAGCAATCAGCCCCAGCATTTT.

A few counts support this clone. The rearrangement links TRBV28 to TRBJ2-3; no clear D gene. Trimming shortened V by 3 bases and J by 1 base, and 8 bases separated the two germline ends. The germline gives CDR1 MDHEN, CDR2 SYDVKM. There are 14 residues in the CDR3. The CDR3 here is CASSLEWGTDTQYF. DNA of the CDR3: TGTGCCAGCAGTTTGGAGTGGGGCACAGATACGCAGTATTTT. The complete variable domain, with remaining parts taken from reference TRBV28 and TRBJ2-3, reads DVKVTQSSRYLVKRTGEKVFLECVQDMDHENMFWYRQDPGLGLRLIYFSYDVKMKEKGDIPEGYSVSREKKERFSLILESASTNQTSMYLCASSLEWGTDTQYFGPGTRLTVL.

This clone occurred a few times. The rearrangement uses TRBV30 and TRBJ1-1; 7 nucleotides match TRBD1. The CDR3 covers 15 residues. Unmatched junction bases numbered 11, after V lost 1 base and J lost 6 bases. Looked up from germline, CDR1 is GTSNPN and CDR2 is SVGIG (reference sequence). CDR3 bases: TGTGCCTGGAGTGCAGCCCGACAGGGCTGGGCTGAAGCTTTCTTT. Protein sequence: CAWSAARQGWAEAFF.

The rearrangement uses TRBV28 and TRBJ1-5; the D is unclear. The CDR3 consists of 15 residues. The germline V gene has CDR1 MDHEN and CDR2 SYDVKM. Between the trimmed V and J ends, which lost 3 bases and 2 bases, there was a span of 11 bases. The CDR3 loop is CASSFRPGGNQPQHF. Here the CDR3 DNA reads TGTGCCAGCAGTTTTCGGCCGGGTGGCAATCAGCCCCAGCATTTT. Full variable domain (outside the CDR3, taken from reference TRBV28 and TRBJ1-5): DVKVTQSSRYLVKRTGEKVFLECVQDMDHENMFWYRQDPGLGLRLIYFSYDVKMKEKGDIPEGYSVSREKKERFSLILESASTNQTSMYLCASSFRPGGNQPQHFGDGTRLSIL.

J is TRBJ2-7 and V is TRBV4-1, with 12 nucleotides matching TRBD1. There are 15 residues in the CDR3. The V gene end was trimmed by 0 bases and the J gene end by 6 bases; junction bases not matched to a gene: 3. Germline-derived CDR1 and CDR2 are MGHRA and YSYEKL. DNA of the CDR3: TGCGCCAGCAGCCAAGAAGGGACAGGGGGCTCCGAGCAGTACTTC. This sequence encodes CASSQEGTGGSEQYF.

This clone was found a few times. CDR3 loop: CASSVGRRSNYGYTF. In DNA, the CDR3 is TGTGCCAGCAGCGTAGGTCGCAGGTCTAACTATGGCTACACCTTC. This chain connects TRBV7-9 to TRBJ1-2; D is uncertain. Germline values: CDR1 SEHNR, CDR2 FQNEAQ (reference sequence). V dropped 5 bases and J dropped 0 bases, with 13 bases sitting between them. The CDR3 spans 15 residues.

This clone has more than one count but fewer than ten. The chain recombines TRBV13 with TRBJ1-1, with D maybe TRBD1 (6 bases). The V end lost 5 bases, the J end lost 5 bases, and 18 bases lay between the germline ends. The CDR3 sequence is 15 residues long. The V gene's germline CDR1 is PRHDT and CDR2 FYEKMQ (reference sequence). CDR3 protein: CASSPSRGERTEAFF. In nucleotides, the CDR3 is TGTGCCAGCAGCCCAAGCAGGGGAGAGAGAACTGAAGCTTTCTTT.

In this sample, this clone turned up a few times. This sequence joins TRBV2 and TRBJ1-3, with TRBD1 as a possible D gene (5 bases). Germline values: CDR1 SNHLY, CDR2 FYNNEI. This CDR3 has 14 residues. V lost 4 bases and J lost 1, with 8 bases in between. The CDR3 here is CASSVGGSGNTIYF. The CDR3 DNA reads as TGTGCCAGCAGTGTCGGGGGGTCTGGAAACACCATATATTTT. Supplemented by reference TRBV2 and TRBJ1-3, the full variable domain reads EPEVTQTPSHQVTQMGQEVILRCVPISNHLYFYWYRQILGQKVEFLVSFYNNEISEKSEIFDDQFSVERPDGSNFTLKIRSTKLEDSAMYFCASSVGGSGNTIYFGEGSWLTVV.

V and J are TRBV5-4 and TRBJ2-1, with 8 bases fitting TRBD2. The CDR3 is 15 residues long. The V and J ends lost 4 bases and 1 base, in that order; junction bases with no gene match: 4. The germline gives CDR1 SGHNT, CDR2 YYREEE (reference sequence). CDR3: CASSPTSGSYNEQFF. DNA for the CDR3: TGTGCCAGCAGCCCAACTAGCGGATCCTACAATGAGCAGTTCTTC.

This clone occurred a few times. V usage is TRBV7-8 and J usage is TRBJ2-2; D is undetermined. V lost 6 bases, J lost 0 bases, and 8 bases lay in between. CDR1 and CDR2 from the germline V gene are SGHVS and FQNEAQ. This CDR3 spans 14 amino acids. CDR3 protein: CASRRSTNTGELFF. CDR3 DNA: TGTGCCAGCAGGAGGAGTACGAACACCGGGGAGCTGTTTTTT.

The sample holds a few counts of this clone. The chain couples TRBV7-2 to TRBJ1-5, with D possibly matching TRBD1 (5 bases). CDR1 is SGHTA and CDR2 is FQGNSA in the germline V gene. Trimming removed 6 bases from V and 2 bases from J, with 17 bases in between. This CDR3 spans 16 amino acids. The CDR3 nucleotides are TGTGCCAGCAGGAAGACGAGTGCGGGGGGCAATCAGCCCCAGCATTTT. As protein: CASRKTSAGGNQPQHF.

This clone was observed a few times. The rearrangement uses TRBV30 and TRBJ1-1, with no clear D. V shed 4 bases and J shed 1 base, with 7 bases lying between them. In germline, CDR1 is GTSNPN, CDR2 SVGIG (reference sequence). The CDR3 is 12 amino acids. For the CDR3, the DNA is TGTGCCTGGATCTGGAGGAACACTGAAGCTTTCTTT. This translates into CAWIWRNTEAFF.

This chain uses TRBV27 with TRBJ1-5, with 8 nucleotides matching TRBD1. Germline lookup yields CDR1 MNHEY and CDR2 SMNVEV (reference sequence). J gave up 5 bases and V 8 bases, and 8 bases lay outside the gene matches. The CDR3 extends over 14 amino acids. The CDR3 region has the DNA TGTGCCAGCTCGGACAGGGCCCCGGATCAGCCCCAGCATTTT. This codes for CASSDRAPDQPQHF.

The chain links TRBV11-2 to TRBJ2-7, with D possibly matching TRBD2 (5 bases). V lost 0 bases, J lost 3 bases, and 15 bases lay in between. The CDR3 is 16 amino acids. Germline assignment: CDR1 SGHAT and CDR2 FQNNGV. The CDR3: CASSLDPPSRGYEQYF. Here the CDR3 DNA reads TGTGCCAGCAGCTTAGATCCCCCCAGCCGGGGCTACGAGCAGTACTTC. The entire variable domain, with the rest obtained from reference TRBV11-2 and TRBJ2-7, is as follows: EAGVAQSPRYKIIEKRQSVAFWCNPISGHATLYWYQQILGQGPKLLIQFQNNGVVDDSQLPKDRFSAERLKGVDSTLKIQPAKLEDSAVYLCASSLDPPSRGYEQYFGPGTRLTVT.

This sequence joins TRBV9 and TRBJ2-3, with D uncertain. Trimming pared 4 bases from V and 3 bases from J, leaving 12 bases between. This CDR3 contains 14 residues. Germline V gene data show CDR1 as SGDLS and CDR2 as YYNGEE. The CDR3 loop reads CASSISGGTDTQYF. For the CDR3, the DNA is TGTGCCAGCAGCATCTCCGGTGGTACAGATACGCAGTATTTT. Supplemented by reference TRBV9 and TRBJ2-3, the full variable domain reads DSGVTQTPKHLITATGQRVTLRCSPRSGDLSVYWYQQSLDQGLQFLIQYYNGEERAKGNILERFSAQQFPDLHSELNLSSLELGDSALYFCASSISGGTDTQYFGPGTRLTVL.

The rearrangement links TRBV28 to TRBJ1-2, with D maybe TRBD1 (5 bases). Trimming stripped 6 bases from V and 6 bases from J, with 14 bases between. The CDR3 runs to 13 residues. Germline CDR1 is MDHEN and CDR2 is SYDVKM. The CDR3 nucleotides are TGTGCCAGCAGCTCAGGTCGGGGGGATGGCTACACCTTC. It encodes CASSSGRGDGYTF.

This clone was counted a few times. The chain uses TRBV28 and TRBJ1-2; D not certain. The germline V gene encodes CDR1 MDHEN and CDR2 SYDVKM. The V and J ends lost 7 bases and 1 base respectively, with 19 bases between them. This CDR3 region has 16 residues. In DNA, the CDR3 is TGTGCCAGCAAGCGGTCGGGTAGAGACTTTAACTATGGCTACACCTTC. Translation: CASKRSGRDFNYGYTF.

Only a few counts were recorded for this clone. The V and J genes are TRBV5-4 and TRBJ2-1; 10 bases map to TRBD1. Trimming at V came to 0 bases and at J to 7 bases, leaving 7 bases not matched to a gene. Germline loops: CDR1 SGHNT, CDR2 YYREEE (reference sequence). The CDR3 covers 16 residues. The CDR3 loop reads CASSLARGQGRNEQFF. CDR3 bases: TGTGCCAGCAGCTTGGCCAGGGGACAGGGGAGGAATGAGCAGTTCTTC.

The chain combines TRBV7-8 with TRBJ1-1; 8 bases agree with TRBD1. This CDR3 has 17 amino acids. The germline gives CDR1 SGHVS, CDR2 FQNEAQ. V shed 5 bases, J shed 1 base, and the junction held 12 bases outside the gene matches. The CDR3 DNA is TGTGCCAGCAGCCCTACTAGGAACAGGGGGACGAACACTGAAGCTTTCTTT. It encodes CASSPTRNRGTNTEAFF.

The chain combines TRBV5-1 with TRBJ2-3, with TRBD1 matching 7 bases. Germline values: CDR1 SGHRS, CDR2 YFSETQ. J gave up 5 bases and V 0 bases, and 3 bases lay outside the gene matches. This CDR3 has 14 residues. The CDR3 DNA is TGCGCCAGCAGCTTGGGACAGGGAGAAGATACGCAGTATTTT. Its translation: CASSLGQGEDTQYF.

In its sample, this clone was seen a few times. The chain recombines TRBV5-1 with TRBJ1-1; TRBD1 matches at 7 bases. Per germline, CDR1 SGHRS and CDR2 YFSETQ. V was pared by 4 bases and J by 4 bases, with 7 bases of the junction left unmatched. There are 14 residues in the CDR3. CDR3 DNA sequence: TGCGCCAGCAGCCTCGGACAGGATGGCACTGAAGCTTTCTTT. Encoded protein: CASSLGQDGTEAFF.

The V call is TRBV21-1, the J call TRBJ1-1. TRBV21-1 is given as a pseudogene. This CDR3 has 14 amino acids. The CDR3: CASRRAGLNTEAFF. Here the CDR3 DNA reads TGTGCCAGCAGGCGAGCCGGGTTGAACACTGAAGCTTTCTTT.

The genes are TRBV4-1 and TRBJ2-1; 16 bases map to TRBD2. Germline V lookup: CDR1 MGHRA, CDR2 YSYEKL. The CDR3 consists of 15 residues. V shed 0 bases, J shed 10 bases, and the junction held 0 bases outside the gene matches. CDR3 DNA sequence: TGCGCCAGCAGCCAAGAGGGACTAGCGGGGGGGGAGCAGTTCTTC. Translation: CASSQEGLAGGEQFF.